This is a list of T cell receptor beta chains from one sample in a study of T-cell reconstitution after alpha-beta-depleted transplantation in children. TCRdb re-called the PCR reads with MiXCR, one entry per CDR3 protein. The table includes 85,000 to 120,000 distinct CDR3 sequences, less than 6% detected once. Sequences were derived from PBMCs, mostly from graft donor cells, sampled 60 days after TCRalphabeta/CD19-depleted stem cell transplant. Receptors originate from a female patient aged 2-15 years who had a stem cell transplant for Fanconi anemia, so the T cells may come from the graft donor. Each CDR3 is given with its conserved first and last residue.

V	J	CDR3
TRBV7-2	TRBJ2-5	CASSLELFPQYF
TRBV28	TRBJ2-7	CASSLFQGGPYEQYF
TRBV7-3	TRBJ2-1	CASSPLPLGQGYNNEQFF
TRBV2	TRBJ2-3	CALRAYSTDTQYF
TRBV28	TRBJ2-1	CASSFSLAGVEQFF
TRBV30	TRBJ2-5	CAWRPDRSYQETQYF
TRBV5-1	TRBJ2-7	CASSLRQGDYEQYF
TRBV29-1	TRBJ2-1	CSVSTGGGHNEQFF
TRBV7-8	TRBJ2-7	CASSSVAYPGSQYF
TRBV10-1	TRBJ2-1	CASRVRRSGAVIPHNEQFF
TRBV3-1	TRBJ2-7	CASSRQGHSYEQYF
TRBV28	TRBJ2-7	CASSLPRYEQYF